These 28 T cell receptor beta chains were sequenced from one sample in a study of metastatic and nonmetastatic thyroid tumors. TCRdb re-analyzed the PCR reads through MiXCR. The repertoire consists of more than 11,000 clones, with about 29% occurring once and the leading ten covering roughly 3.7%. Among the patients, none had received any treatment before thyroid surgery. Sequencing input: blood. The receptors come from a female donor with papillary thyroid cancer or a benign thyroid nodule (not recorded which). Some clones in this sample may be carry-over from other donors' samples.

V gene TRBV12-3 or TRBV12-4 combines with J gene TRBJ2-7; 8 positions match TRBD2. The CDR3 totals 14 residues. J was trimmed by 3 bases and V by 1 base; bases with no gene match: 2. The CDR3, as DNA: TGTGCCAGCAGTTTAGGGGGACTAGACTACGAGCAGTACTTC. Amino acids: CASSLGGLDYEQYF.

V and J are TRBV18 and TRBJ2-7; TRBD1 or TRBD2 may be the D gene (5 bases each). V was pared by 3 bases and J by 5 bases, with 20 bases between. This CDR3 comprises 16 residues. Germline CDR1 KGHSH, CDR2 LQKENI. DNA for the CDR3: TGTGCCAGCTCACCCCGGGACCCAGGGAATAGCGACGAGCAGTACTTC. Its protein product is CASSPRDPGNSDEQYF. Supplemented by reference TRBV18 and TRBJ2-7, the full variable domain reads NAGVMQNPRHLVRRRGQEARLRCSPMKGHSHVYWYRQLPEEGLKFMVYLQKENIIDESGMPKERFSAEFPKEGPSILRIQQVVRGDSAAYFCASSPRDPGNSDEQYFGPGTRLTVT.

By share of the sample, this clone is medium-sized. This sequence joins TRBV9 and TRBJ2-1, with 12 nucleotides matching TRBD2. The CDR3 spans 16 residues. The germline V gene encodes CDR1 SGDLS and CDR2 YYNGEE. V was clipped by 3 bases and J by 4 bases; unmatched bases: 5. In DNA, the CDR3 is TGTGCCAGCAGCGGAGGGACTAGCGGGTTTTACAATGAGCAGTTCTTC. It translates to CASSGGTSGFYNEQFF.

This clone has a count of ten or more. The J gene is TRBJ2-1, the V gene TRBV30; no definite D call. This CDR3 region has 13 residues. V was cut by 7 bases and J by 2 bases, with 12 bases left in between. Germline CDR1 reads GTSNPN; CDR2 reads SVGIG (reference sequence). The CDR3 reads CASEAAAYNEQFF. The CDR3 nucleotides are TGTGCCTCCGAGGCCGCCGCCTACAATGAGCAGTTCTTC.

This clone is labeled medium-sized. This chain uses TRBV12-3 or TRBV12-4 with TRBJ1-1; D gene ambiguous. The CDR3 spans 13 residues. Trimming took off 7 bases at V and 0 bases at J, with 9 bases between the two ends. The CDR3 region is CASTTTMNTEAFF. The CDR3 DNA sequence: TGTGCCAGCACGACAACTATGAACACTGAAGCTTTCTTT.

This chain joins TRBV28 and TRBJ2-1; 13 positions agree with TRBD2. J lost 8 bases, V lost 7 bases, and 8 bases had no gene match. CDR3 length: 15 amino acids. Per germline, CDR1 MDHEN and CDR2 SYDVKM. DNA for the CDR3: TGTGCCAGCACCTCGGGACTAGCGGGGCCTGATGAGCAGTTCTTC. Its protein product is CASTSGLAGPDEQFF.

The rearrangement links TRBV5-1 to TRBJ2-7, with TRBD2 matching 12 bases. There are 19 residues in the CDR3. Unmatched junction bases numbered 15, after V lost 4 bases and J lost 1 base. Germline-derived CDR1 and CDR2 are SGHRS and YFSETQ. The CDR3 DNA is TGCGCCAGCAGCATGGGGACCCTAGCGGGGGGGCCTGTATCCTACGAGCAGTACTTC. It yields the protein CASSMGTLAGGPVSYEQYF.

The chain recombines TRBV21-1 with TRBJ2-1. TRBV21-1 represents a pseudogene. The CDR3 sequence is 20 residues long. The CDR3 here is CASSQERSLRDRSSYNEQFF. In DNA form, the CDR3 reads TGTGCCAGCAGCCAAGAAAGGTCTTTGAGAGACAGGAGCTCCTACAATGAGCAGTTCTTC.

This chain joins TRBV7-2 and TRBJ2-2; the D is unclear. V dropped 1 base and J dropped 8 bases, with 11 bases sitting between them. Germline V gene sequence: CDR1 SGHTA, CDR2 FQGNSA. The CDR3 spans 14 residues. The CDR3 DNA reads TGTGCCAGCAGCTTAGGCCCAGATACTGGGGAGCTGTTTTTT. This encodes CASSLGPDTGELFF.

This clone was detected once. The chain's CDR3 is CSAYYRGSLGEKLFF. Here the CDR3 DNA reads TGCAGTGCCTATTACAGGGGGTCCCTTGGTGAAAAACTGTTTTTT. The chain uses TRBV20-1 and TRBJ1-4; TRBD1 aligns across 8 bases. Germline assignment: CDR1 DFQATT and CDR2 SNEGSKA (reference sequence). Germline trimming cut 6 bases from V and 7 bases from J; bases unmatched to any gene: 13. There are 15 residues in the CDR3.

The sample holds many counts of this clone. The J gene is TRBJ2-3, the V gene TRBV7-2; unclear D gene. The CDR3 has 14 amino acids. From germline, CDR1 is SGHTA and CDR2 FQGNSA. The V end was cut by 6 bases, the J end by 0 bases, with 10 bases between. CDR3 region: CASRTNPSTDTQYF. The CDR3 region has the DNA TGTGCCAGCAGAACGAACCCTAGCACAGATACGCAGTATTTT. Complete variable domain (other parts from reference TRBV7-2 and TRBJ2-3): GAGVSQSPSNKVTEKGKDVELRCDPISGHTALYWYRQSLGQGLEFLIYFQGNSAPDKSGLPSDRFSAERTGGSVSTLTIQRTQQEDSAVYLCASRTNPSTDTQYFGPGTRLTVL.

This clone was seen at least ten times. This may be a read error, as it is one base from a much larger clone. Other DNA sequences of this sample code for an identical CDR3. The chain is built from TRBV12-3 or TRBV12-4 and TRBJ2-7, with a weak D call TRBD2 (5 bases). CDR3 size: 14 residues. Trimming took off 7 bases at V and 0 bases at J, with 13 bases between the two ends. CDR3 sequence (DNA): TGTGCCAGCACTTCGAGCCGGGACTCCTACGAGCAGTACTTC. This codes for CASTSSRDSYEQYF.

For this clone: At one of its ends the junction is not consistent with the germline gene, which may arise from a read error. Other DNA sequences in the sample encode the same CDR3. The V call is TRBV11-3, the J call TRBJ2-2, with 7 bases identical to TRBD2. This CDR3 comprises 13 residues. Germline lookup yields CDR1 SGHNT and CDR2 YENEEA. CDR3 loop: CASSTGGTGELFF. In nucleotides, the CDR3 is TGTGCCAGCAGCACGGGAGGTACCGGTGAGCTGTTTTTT. The full variable domain, rest sourced from reference TRBV11-3 and TRBJ2-2, is EAGVVQSPRYKIIEKKQPVAFWCNPISGHNTLYWYLQNLGQGPELLIRYENEEAVDDSQLPKDRFSAERLKGVDSTLKIQPAELGDSAVYLCASSTGGTGELFFGEGSRLTVL.

This clone was detected a few times. The genes are TRBV15 and TRBJ2-7; perhaps D is TRBD1 or TRBD2 (5 bases each). V was clipped by 1 base and J by 6 bases, with 13 bases between them. The CDR3 runs to 14 residues. The germline gives CDR1 LNHNV, CDR2 YYDKDF (reference sequence). The CDR3 nucleotides are TGTGCCACCAGCAGAGGGACGGGACGGATCGAGCAGTACTTC. It is translated as CATSRGTGRIEQYF.

The chain has TRBV10-3 and TRBJ1-2, with 9 bases that match TRBD1. The length of the CDR3 is 14 residues. With V trimmed by 10 bases and J by 8 bases, 14 bases remained unmatched. The germline V gene encodes CDR1 ENHRY and CDR2 SYGVKD. CDR3 loop: CATRLGTGMPGYTF. CDR3 bases: TGTGCCACAAGATTGGGGACAGGGATGCCGGGCTACACCTTC.

This chain uses TRBV18 with TRBJ2-2; D is ambiguous. The CDR3 is 19 amino acids. The V gene's germline CDR1 is KGHSH and CDR2 LQKENI. V lost 0 bases and J lost 0, with 17 bases in between. As DNA, the CDR3 is TGTGCCAGCTCACCACCAGGAGATTATCTTGGCCCGAACACCGGGGAGCTGTTTTTT. Translating gives CASSPPGDYLGPNTGELFF.

This clone is medium-sized within its sample. V is TRBV6-1 and J is TRBJ1-1; 12 nucleotides match TRBD1. This CDR3 contains 16 residues. Looked up from germline, CDR1 is MNHNS and CDR2 is SASEGT. The ends lost 6 bases at V and 3 bases at J; junction bases unmatched: 8. The CDR3 spells CASRGGQGAMYTEAFF. The CDR3, as DNA: TGTGCCAGCAGGGGGGGACAGGGGGCGATGTACACTGAAGCTTTCTTT.

The chain couples TRBV20-1 to TRBJ2-7; the D gene is possibly TRBD1 (6 bases). Trimming left V 6 bases short and J 0 bases short, with 18 bases between. This CDR3 has 15 residues. Germline CDR1 reads DFQATT; CDR2 reads SNEGSKA (reference sequence). Here the CDR3 DNA reads TGCAGTGCAACTAGGGACACCCGAAGCTCCTACGAGCAGTACTTC. Its translation is CSATRDTRSSYEQYF.

This clone was recorded a few times. The chain links TRBV28 to TRBJ2-7, with unresolved D. Germline V lookup: CDR1 MDHEN, CDR2 SYDVKM. The CDR3 extends over 13 amino acids. Trimming took off 3 bases at V and 4 bases at J, with 10 bases between the two ends. The CDR3 here is CASSFRTGYEQYF. The CDR3 coding sequence is TGTGCCAGCAGTTTCCGGACCGGATACGAGCAGTACTTC.

V usage is TRBV30 and J usage is TRBJ2-1, with TRBD2 identical over 8 bases. CDR1 and CDR2 from the germline V gene are GTSNPN and SVGIG (reference sequence). V was pared by 2 bases and J by 3 bases, with 3 bases of the junction left unmatched. CDR3 length equals 14 residues. CDR3 residues: CAWSLTSGYNEQFF. CDR3 coding DNA: TGTGCCTGGAGTCTAACTAGCGGCTACAATGAGCAGTTCTTC.

This clone rates as medium-sized (0.01 to 0.1%). The CDR3 sequence is CASSSPGLAGGSTGELFF. CDR3 DNA: TGTGCCAGCAGTTCGCCGGGACTAGCGGGGGGAAGTACCGGGGAGCTGTTTTTT. The chain links TRBV6-5 to TRBJ2-2; 15 bases agree with TRBD2. The V gene's germline CDR1 is MNHEY and CDR2 SVGAGI. This CDR3 contains 18 residues. V was pared by 4 bases and J by 5 bases, with 8 bases of the junction left unmatched.

Relative to its sample, this clone is medium-sized. This sequence joins TRBV6-1 and TRBJ2-7, with TRBD1 identical over 7 bases. The junction had 7 bases not matched to a gene; V was cut back by 5 bases and J by 0 bases. Germline V CDR1 and CDR2: MNHNS, SASEGT. CDR3 size: 15 residues. The CDR3 bases are TGTGCCAGCAGTAACCTACGGGACAGCTCCTACGAGCAGTACTTC. Its protein is CASSNLRDSSYEQYF.

This clone has a handful of counts. The chain couples TRBV10-2 to TRBJ1-2; D not resolved. Germline CDR1 is WSHSY and CDR2 is SAAADI. The length of the CDR3 is 14 residues. V was clipped by 0 bases and J by 4 bases, with 9 bases between them. The CDR3 spells CASSESSDVYGYTF. The DNA of the CDR3 is TGCGCCAGCAGTGAGTCGAGTGATGTCTATGGCTACACCTTC.

This clone was detected only once. The CDR3 carries no conserved terminal phenylalanine or tryptophan, so it likely arises from a read error. The limits of the CDR3 on the DNA are not certain, so only TCRdb's listed CDR3 is given. V usage is TRBV6-2 or TRBV6-3 and J usage is TRBJ1-2; the table gives TRBD1 as D, unverified against the DNA. Germline assignment: CDR1 MNHEY and CDR2 SVGEGT. Counting both end residues, the CDR3 totals 14 amino acids. The CDR3 reads CASSYRGVRYAYTI.

The J gene is TRBJ1-4, the V gene TRBV6-2 or TRBV6-3; the D is unclear. Germline CDR1 and CDR2: MNHEY and SVGEGT. The CDR3 loop spans 12 amino acids. The V and J ends lost 7 bases and 3 bases respectively, with 6 bases between them. The CDR3, as DNA: TGTGCCAGCAAGCAGGCTAATGAAAAACTGTTTTTT. It yields the protein CASKQANEKLFF.

Of note for this clone: Germline is not matched at one junction end, which may reflect a read error. The rearrangement joins TRBV7-3 to TRBJ2-7; TRBD1 aligns across 9 bases. The CDR3 length is 14 residues. Germline V CDR1 and CDR2: SGHTA, FQGTGA. This CDR3 reads CASSLGGQGHEEYF. In nucleotides, the CDR3 is TGTGCCAGCAGCTTGGGGGGACAGGGCCACGAGGAGTACTTC.

This clone was counted many times. The V and J genes are TRBV7-3 and TRBJ1-2; 8 nucleotides match TRBD1. The CDR3 has 13 residues. Germline assignment: CDR1 SGHTA and CDR2 FQGTGA. V lost 3 bases, J lost 7 bases, and 4 bases stayed unmatched. The CDR3 spells CASSLTGDRGYTF. The CDR3 DNA reads TGTGCCAGCAGCTTGACAGGGGATCGTGGCTACACCTTC. The variable domain in full, with the rest retrieved from reference TRBV7-3 and TRBJ1-2, is GAGVSQTPSNKVTEKGKYVELRCDPISGHTALYWYRQSLGQGPEFLIYFQGTGAADDSGLPNDRFFAVRPEGSVSTLKIQRTERGDSAVYLCASSLTGDRGYTFGSGTRLTVV.

The chain joins TRBV2 to TRBJ2-7, with 8 nucleotides matching TRBD1. V shed 7 bases, J shed 4 bases, and the junction held 15 bases outside the gene matches. Germline CDR1 SNHLY, CDR2 FYNNEI. The CDR3 spans 16 residues. The CDR3 DNA sequence: TGTGCCAGCATCCTAGGGCAGGGGGCGCTGAAATACGAGCAGTACTTC. As protein: CASILGQGALKYEQYF.